The clone carrying this T cell receptor beta chain was seen many times. Fresh peripheral blood, about 10 ml of it, supplied the PBMCs. The CDR3 regions of TCR beta were amplified from RNA transcripts. The HTBI primer set drove a first-round RT-PCR of the TCR CDR3. In TCRdb, the multiplex PCR reads were re-called with MiXCR into one record per CDR3 protein. Counted here are about 610,000 distinct CDR3 sequences, under 15% occurring once; the ten biggest clones make up 3.5% to 4.5%. The V end was cut by 4 bases, the J end by 6 bases, with 9 bases between. This CDR3 has 12 amino acids. The germline V gene has CDR1 MNHEY and CDR2 SVGEGT. This specimen comes from a study of T cells in Graves' hyperthyroidism and ophthalmopathy. Study-wide context: Peripheral blood sampling occurred at initial diagnosis, before any treatment.

The sequence came from a woman aged 35 to 49 with Graves' ophthalmopathy. V and J are TRBV6-2 or TRBV6-3 and TRBJ1-2; the D is unclear. Sequencing input: blood. The CDR3 nucleotides read TGTGCCAGCAGTTCTGACCTGAATGGCTACACCTTC. Protein: CASSSDLNGYTF.